This entry describes one TCR beta chain. The germline CDR1 and CDR2 sequences are MNHEY and SMNVEV (reference sequence). J was trimmed by 5 bases and V by 7 bases; bases with no gene match: 6. This CDR3 spans 13 amino acids. 60 Vbeta and 13 Jbeta primers were used in PCR. As originally analysed: Tens of millions of unique TCR beta chains, 8.5 million to 14 million shared, were counted in a later analysis. Here immunoSEQ multiplex PCR was the method, and the copy in TCRdb shows in-frame clones only, minus some. The V and J calls and clone size were taken over from that table, and D and trimming were inferred from the DNA. The sample has approximately 200,000 clones, almost 85% seen once. Despite likely unrecorded immune exposures, the donors were nominally healthy at the time of sampling. This record belongs to a study of cytomegalovirus exposure and HLA in healthy donors.

The clonotype was recovered from a boy under 18 in good health and CMV-seronegative. This sequence joins TRBV27 and TRBJ1-1, with TRBD1 identical over 8 bases. The sample consisted of PBMCs. The CDR3 sequence: CASNSGQGTEAFF. As DNA, the CDR3 is TGTGCCAGCAACTCCGGACAGGGAACTGAAGCTTTCTTT.